This T cell receptor (beta chain) was observed in a study of T-cell memory formation after mild COVID-19. The CDR3 runs to 16 residues. CDR1 is KGHSH and CDR2 is LQKENI in the germline V gene. Trimming stripped 0 bases from V and 4 bases from J, with 13 bases between. Study observations and caveats: Among contracting clones, CD4+ were mainly CM/EM and CD8+ enriched in EMRA. Researchers found some responding clones in pre-infection memory, a sign that cross-reactive memory joined.

This clonotype showed up just a few times. What it recognizes is unknown. Employing constant-segment primers, 5'RACE generated TCR alpha and TCR beta cDNA libraries bearing sample barcodes and UMIs. Using its own MiXCR run on the 5' RACE reads, TCRdb lists one record per CDR3 protein. The sample has a few hundred thousand distinct CDR3 sequences, 25% to 30% seen once. This receptor was identified in an adult woman who had mild COVID-19 (a few samples of this study predate the infection). Cell type and time point are not known. This chain connects TRBV18 to TRBJ2-1; D is possibly TRBD2 (5 bases). Sequencing was performed on PBMCs or a T cell subset sorted from them (not recorded which). The CDR3 nucleotides are TGTGCCAGCTCACCACCGTCGGGCAGAGGGTACAATGAGCAGTTCTTC. This encodes CASSPPSGRGYNEQFF. Combining the CDR3 with reference TRBV18 and TRBJ2-1 gives the whole variable domain NAGVMQNPRHLVRRRGQEARLRCSPMKGHSHVYWYRQLPEEGLKFMVYLQKENIIDESGMPKERFSAEFPKEGPSILRIQQVVRGDSAAYFCASSPPSGRGYNEQFFGPGTRLTVL.